Sequencing of this TCR beta chain was carried out in a study of Ad26.COV2.S vaccination and SARS-CoV-2 variants. Whole-study results and caveats: Vaccine recipients showed a spike-specific TCR breadth that was higher than in placebo recipients. An underestimation of total T cell responses may have resulted from the TCR breadth and depth analyses.

About this clone itself: Antigen specificity is unknown.

Trimming removed 4 bases from V and 0 bases from J, with 9 bases in between. Germline V CDR1 and CDR2: ENHRY, SYGVKD. There are 14 residues in the CDR3. Treatment noted: some 20 received Ad26.COV2.S at low or high dose, single or two shots; about 5 received placebo; per-sample allocation not given. Day 63 after the first injection of vaccine or placebo was the sampling time. As its vector, the vaccine had Ad26, which expressed Wuhan-strain SARS-CoV-2 spike. The data were produced by immunoSEQ multiplex PCR, yet TCRdb's version contains in-frame clones alone and is incomplete. The sample lists around 300,000 clones, 80% to 90% occurring once.

The receptor comes from a person aged 18-65 years who received the Ad26.COV2.S COVID-19 vaccine or a placebo. V usage is TRBV10-3 and J usage is TRBJ1-1; D is ambiguous. The specimen comprised peripheral blood, sampled in a trial of Ad26.COV2.S vaccine versus placebo. The CDR3 sequence: CAISGQPLNTEAFF. CDR3 in DNA: TGTGCCATCAGTGGGCAGCCCCTGAACACTGAAGCTTTCTTT.